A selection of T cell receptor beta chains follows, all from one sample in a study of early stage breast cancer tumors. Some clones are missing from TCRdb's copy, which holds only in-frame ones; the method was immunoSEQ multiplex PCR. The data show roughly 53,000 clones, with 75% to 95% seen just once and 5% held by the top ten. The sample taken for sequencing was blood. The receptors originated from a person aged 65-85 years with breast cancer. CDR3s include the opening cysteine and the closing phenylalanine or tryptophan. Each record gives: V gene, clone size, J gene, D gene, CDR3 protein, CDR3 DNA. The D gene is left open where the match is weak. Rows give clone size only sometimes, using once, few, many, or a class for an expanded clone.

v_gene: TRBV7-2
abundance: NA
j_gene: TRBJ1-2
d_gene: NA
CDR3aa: CASSQQAGVPYTF
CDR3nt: TGTGCCAGCAGCCAGCAAGCGGGGGTCCCGTACACCTTC

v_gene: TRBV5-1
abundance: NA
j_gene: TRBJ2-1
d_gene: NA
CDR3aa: CASSLQGYNEQFF
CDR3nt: TGCGCCAGCAGCTTACAGGGCTACAATGAGCAGTTCTTC

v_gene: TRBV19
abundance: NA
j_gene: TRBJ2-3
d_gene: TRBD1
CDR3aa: CASRDRGMDTQYF
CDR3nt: TGTGCCAGTAGAGACAGGGGTATGGATACGCAGTATTTT

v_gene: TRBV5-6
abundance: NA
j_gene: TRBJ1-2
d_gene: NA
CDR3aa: CASTLTGNGYTF
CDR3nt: TGTGCCAGCACCTTAACGGGGAATGGCTACACCTTC

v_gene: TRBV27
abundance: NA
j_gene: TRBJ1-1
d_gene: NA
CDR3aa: CASSLSMGEVTTEAFF
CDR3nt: TGTGCCAGCAGTTTATCGATGGGGGAGGTCACCACTGAAGCTTTCTTT

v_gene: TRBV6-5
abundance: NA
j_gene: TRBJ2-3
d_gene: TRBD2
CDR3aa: CASRPGGPTTDTQYF
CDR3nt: TGTGCCAGCAGGCCGGGGGGGCCGACCACAGATACGCAGTATTTT

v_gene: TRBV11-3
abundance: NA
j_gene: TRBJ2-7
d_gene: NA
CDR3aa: CASSLEGGTSYEQYF
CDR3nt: TGTGCCAGCAGCTTAGAGGGCGGGACGTCCTACGAGCAGTACTTC

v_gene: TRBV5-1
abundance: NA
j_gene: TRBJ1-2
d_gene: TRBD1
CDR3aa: CASSLGDRLNYGYTF
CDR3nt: TGCGCCAGCAGCTTAGGGGACAGGCTTAACTATGGCTACACCTTC

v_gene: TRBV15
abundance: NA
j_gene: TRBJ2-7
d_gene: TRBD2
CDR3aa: CATSSRQAGTNEQYF
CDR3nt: TGTGCCACCAGCAGTCGCCAAGCGGGAACAAACGAGCAGTACTTC

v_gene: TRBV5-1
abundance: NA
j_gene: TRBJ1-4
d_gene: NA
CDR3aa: CASSLGRGRENEKLFF
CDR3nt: TGCGCCAGCAGCTTGGGCCGCGGGAGGGAGAATGAAAAACTGTTTTTT

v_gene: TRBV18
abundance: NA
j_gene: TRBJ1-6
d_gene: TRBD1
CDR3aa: CASSPPGGPGNSPLHF
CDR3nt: TGTGCCAGCTCACCACCAGGGGGCCCCGGTAATTCACCCCTCCACTTT

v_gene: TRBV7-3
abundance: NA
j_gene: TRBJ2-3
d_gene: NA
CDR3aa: CASSLIASSTDTQYF
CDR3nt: TGTGCCAGCAGCTTAATAGCCTCTAGCACAGATACGCAGTATTTT

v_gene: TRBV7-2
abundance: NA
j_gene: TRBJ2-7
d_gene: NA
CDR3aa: CASSIDTAYEQYF
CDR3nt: TGTGCCAGCAGCATCGACACGGCCTACGAGCAGTACTTC

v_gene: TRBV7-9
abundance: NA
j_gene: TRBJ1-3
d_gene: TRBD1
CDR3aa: CASSPAITGGRNTIYF
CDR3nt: TGTGCCAGCAGCCCAGCCATTACAGGGGGCCGGAACACCATATATTTT

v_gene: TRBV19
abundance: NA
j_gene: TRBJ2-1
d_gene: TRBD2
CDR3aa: CASSTSGLVNEQFF
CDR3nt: TGTGCCAGTAGTACCTCGGGACTAGTCAATGAGCAGTTCTTC

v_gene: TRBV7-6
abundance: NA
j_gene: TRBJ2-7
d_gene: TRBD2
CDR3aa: CASSLRTSGFSYEQYF
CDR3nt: TGTGCCAGCAGCTTGAGGACTAGCGGCTTCTCCTACGAGCAGTACTTC

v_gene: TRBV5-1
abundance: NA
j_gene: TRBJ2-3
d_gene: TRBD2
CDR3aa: CASSDGLAGSTDTQYF
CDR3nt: TGCGCCAGCAGCGACGGACTAGCGGGTAGCACAGATACGCAGTATTTT

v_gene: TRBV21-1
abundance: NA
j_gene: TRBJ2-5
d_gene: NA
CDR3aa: CASSNSFGRSKETQYF
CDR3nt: TGTGCCAGCAGCAACTCGTTCGGGAGGAGTAAAGAGACCCAGTACTTC

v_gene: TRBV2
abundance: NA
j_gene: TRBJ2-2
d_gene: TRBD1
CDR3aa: CATDRDRGPTGELFF
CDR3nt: TGTGCCACCGACCGGGACAGGGGGCCCACCGGGGAGCTGTTTTTT

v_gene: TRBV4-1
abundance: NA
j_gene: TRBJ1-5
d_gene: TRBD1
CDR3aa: CASSQAGTGPQPQHF
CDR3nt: TGCGCCAGCAGCCAAGCCGGGACAGGGCCTCAGCCCCAGCATTTT

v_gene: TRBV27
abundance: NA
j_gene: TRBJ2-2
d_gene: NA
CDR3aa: CASSFDRRNTGELFF
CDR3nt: TGTGCCAGCAGTTTCGACAGGCGGAACACCGGGGAGCTGTTTTTT

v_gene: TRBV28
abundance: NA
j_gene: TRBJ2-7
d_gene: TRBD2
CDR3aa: CASSPILAGVRYEQYF
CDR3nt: TGTGCCAGCAGTCCCATTCTAGCGGGAGTTAGGTACGAGCAGTACTTC

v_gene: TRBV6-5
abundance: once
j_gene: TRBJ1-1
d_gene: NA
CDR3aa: CASKTGSSTEAFF
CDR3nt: TGTGCCAGCAAAACAGGTTCCTCCACTGAAGCTTTCTTT

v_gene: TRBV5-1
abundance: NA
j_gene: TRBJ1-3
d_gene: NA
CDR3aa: CASSLGGGGNTIYF
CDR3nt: TGCGCCAGCAGCTTGGGGGGAGGTGGAAACACCATATATTTT